The 24 T cell receptor beta chains reported below all come from one sample, sequenced in a study of cytomegalovirus exposure and HLA in healthy donors. The study ran its PCR with 60 Vbeta and 13 Jbeta primers. Assay: immunoSEQ multiplex PCR; the TCRdb copy retains only in-frame clones and omits some. The table records approximately 190,000 clones, over 75% of them present only once. Sequenced sample: PBMCs. All receptors come from a middle-aged man in good health and CMV-seropositive.

On this clone itself: Sequence at one end of the junction differs from germline and may be a read error. The rearrangement links TRBV18 to TRBJ2-3, with a tentative D call TRBD2 (6 bases). CDR1 is KGHSH and CDR2 is LQKENI in the germline V gene. The CDR3 extends over 14 amino acids. CDR3 protein: CASSRAGSTDTRYF. The CDR3 bases are TGTGCCAGCTCCCGGGCGGGGAGCACAGATACGCGGTATTTT.

This sequence joins TRBV2 and TRBJ1-4, with D unclear. Germline values: CDR1 SNHLY, CDR2 FYNNEI. CDR3 length equals 10 residues. V shed 8 bases and J shed 8 bases, with 6 bases lying between them. The CDR3 DNA is TGTGCCAGCCACTCCGAAAAACTGTTTTTT. Amino acid sequence: CASHSEKLFF.

This clone was seen just once. CDR3 amino acids: CASGATGGSSDTQYF. The CDR3 DNA sequence: TGTGCCAGCGGCGCCACGGGAGGCTCCTCAGATACGCAGTATTTT. V usage is TRBV11-2 and J usage is TRBJ2-3; 7 nucleotides align to TRBD2. V shed 8 bases and J 4 bases; nucleotides not matched to a gene: 12. The CDR3 totals 15 residues. Germline assignment: CDR1 SGHAT and CDR2 FQNNGV.

V is TRBV13 and J is TRBJ2-1; TRBD2 matches 8 bases. The ends lost 7 bases at V and 4 bases at J; junction bases unmatched: 24. The CDR3 runs to 20 residues. Germline-derived CDR1 and CDR2 are PRHDT and FYEKMQ (reference sequence). The CDR3 DNA is TGTGCCAGCAACAAGCAAACCAGGGCTAGCGGGTCAACTGTTTACAATGAGCAGTTCTTC. This gives the protein CASNKQTRASGSTVYNEQFF. Filled out from reference TRBV13 and TRBJ2-1, the complete variable domain reads AAGVIQSPRHLIKEKRETATLKCYPIPRHDTVYWYQQGPGQDPQFLISFYEKMQSDKGSIPDRFSAQQFSDYHSELNMSSLELGDSALYFCASNKQTRASGSTVYNEQFFGPGTRLTVL.

The J gene is TRBJ1-1, the V gene TRBV6-6; TRBD1 matches 8 bases. Germline V gene sequence: CDR1 MNHNY, CDR2 SVGAGI (reference sequence). J lost 1 base, V lost 7 bases, and 2 bases had no gene match. The CDR3 spans 13 residues. The CDR3 DNA sequence: TGTGCCAGCAAACAGGGGGAGAACACTGAAGCTTTCTTT. Residues: CASKQGENTEAFF.

V is TRBV9 and J is TRBJ2-1; D gene uncertain. Trimming pared 7 bases from V and 7 bases from J, leaving 6 bases between. This CDR3 spans 10 amino acids. CDR1 is SGDLS and CDR2 is YYNGEE in the germline V gene. Here the CDR3 reads CASGVNEQFF. The DNA for the CDR3 is TGTGCCAGCGGAGTGAATGAGCAGTTCTTC.

This sequence joins TRBV27 and TRBJ2-5; 7 positions match TRBD2. Per germline, CDR1 MNHEY and CDR2 SMNVEV (reference sequence). V lost 2 bases, J lost 8 bases, and 5 bases stayed unmatched. The CDR3 sequence is 13 residues long. DNA for the CDR3: TGTGCCAGCAGTTTAGCGGGGGTGGATACCCAGTACTTC. Translating it yields CASSLAGVDTQYF.

This sequence joins TRBV5-1 and TRBJ2-7, with D hard to call. V lost 4 bases and J lost 4, with 9 bases in between. The V gene's germline CDR1 is SGHRS and CDR2 YFSETQ. This CDR3 comprises 12 residues. The CDR3 nucleotides read TGCGCCAGCAGCCCTAACCTGTACGAGCAGTACTTC. Translation: CASSPNLYEQYF.

V gene TRBV4-1 combines with J gene TRBJ1-2; 7 bases are shared with TRBD1. The CDR3 loop spans 14 amino acids. CDR1 is MGHRA and CDR2 is YSYEKL in the germline V gene. The trim removed 5 bases at V and 4 bases at J, leaving 7 bases unmatched. In DNA, the CDR3 is TGCGCCAGCAGCACTCCCGGGACAGCCTATGGCTACACCTTC. Encoded protein: CASSTPGTAYGYTF.

The chain carries TRBV18 and TRBJ1-5; 8 bases are a match to TRBD1. V lost 2 bases, J lost 6 bases, and 3 bases stayed unmatched. The CDR3 is 14 amino acids. Germline V gene data show CDR1 as KGHSH and CDR2 as LQKENI. CDR3 amino acids: CASSPVQGAQPQHF. Written as DNA, the CDR3 is TGTGCCAGCTCACCAGTCCAGGGGGCTCAGCCCCAGCATTTT.

This clone came up once. This chain connects TRBV28 to TRBJ1-2, with 10 bases identical to TRBD1. The V segment lost 6 bases and the J segment 7 bases; nucleotides outside the gene matches: 5. Germline V lookup: CDR1 MDHEN, CDR2 SYDVKM. This CDR3 region has 13 residues. CDR3 loop: CASRAGTGVGYTF. CDR3 in DNA: TGTGCCAGCAGGGCCGGGACAGGGGTTGGCTACACCTTC.

Only one count was recorded for this clone. The chain has TRBV7-9 and TRBJ1-3; weak D call: TRBD1 (5 bases). The CDR3 is 14 residues long. V lost 3 bases, J lost 0 bases, and 6 bases lay in between. CDR1 is SEHNR and CDR2 is FQNEAQ in the germline V gene (reference sequence). The CDR3 is CASSFDSSGNTIYF. CDR3 bases: TGTGCCAGCAGCTTTGACAGCTCTGGAAACACCATATATTTT. The full variable domain, rest sourced from reference TRBV7-9 and TRBJ1-3, is DTGVSQNPRHKITKRGQNVTFRCDPISEHNRLYWYRQTLGQGPEFLTYFQNEAQLEKSRLLSDRFSAERPKGSFSTLEIQRTEQGDSAMYLCASSFDSSGNTIYFGEGSWLTVV.

J is TRBJ2-5 and V is TRBV5-6, with 9 bases matching TRBD1. Germline trimming cut 6 bases from V and 4 bases from J; bases unmatched to any gene: 10. Looked up from germline, CDR1 is SGHDT and CDR2 is YYEEEE. The CDR3 totals 15 residues. The CDR3 sequence: CASNLGQGGLETQYF. The DNA of the CDR3 is TGTGCCAGCAACCTGGGACAGGGTGGCCTAGAGACCCAGTACTTC. The whole variable domain, filled in from reference TRBV5-6 and TRBJ2-5, reads DAGVTQSPTHLIKTRGQQVTLRCSPKSGHDTVSWYQQALGQGPQFIFQYYEEEERQRGNFPDRFSGHQFPNYSSELNVNALLLGDSALYLCASNLGQGGLETQYFGPGTRLLVL.

V usage is TRBV7-9 and J usage is TRBJ1-2; TRBD1 matches 8 bases. The CDR3 is made up of 14 amino acids. Germline V CDR1 and CDR2: SEHNR, FQNEAQ (reference sequence). V lost 5 bases and J lost 8; bases outside the gene matches: 10. CDR3 nucleotide sequence: TGTGCCAGCAGCCCAACAGGGGGTTCGGGGGGCTACACCTTC. This codes for CASSPTGGSGGYTF.

V usage is TRBV7-3 and J usage is TRBJ2-1; D is uncertain. The ends were cut back, 2 bases at V and 7 bases at J, with 12 bases in the middle. CDR3 length: 14 amino acids. CDR1 is SGHTA, CDR2 FQGTGA, per germline. The CDR3 DNA reads as TGTGCCAGCAGCTTAGGTGGCAAATTAAATGAGCAGTTCTTC. Translated: CASSLGGKLNEQFF.

The chain recombines TRBV7-3 with TRBJ2-1, with D hard to call. This CDR3 comprises 13 residues. Germline CDR1 SGHTA, CDR2 FQGTGA. Trimming took 1 base from V and 5 from J, leaving 6 bases between them. CDR3 region: CASSLRLNNEQFF. The CDR3, as DNA: TGTGCCAGCAGCTTAAGGCTGAACAATGAGCAGTTCTTC.

The V call is TRBV27, the J call TRBJ1-1; 8 bases line up with TRBD1. CDR3 length equals 15 residues. After removal of 5 bases from V and 4 bases from J, the junction contained 9 bases not matched to a gene. Germline V lookup: CDR1 MNHEY, CDR2 SMNVEV (reference sequence). The CDR3 sequence is CASSSWTGPSTEAFF. The CDR3 bases are TGTGCCAGCAGTAGCTGGACAGGGCCGAGCACTGAAGCTTTCTTT.

This clone was detected only a few times. The same CDR3 arises from other DNA sequences in this sample as well. The rearrangement joins TRBV19 to TRBJ1-5; D is possibly TRBD1 (5 bases). This CDR3 contains 13 residues. From germline, CDR1 is LNHDA and CDR2 SQIVND (reference sequence). The ends were cut back, 1 base at V and 6 bases at J, with 7 bases in the middle. The CDR3: CASSIGGSQPQHF. The CDR3 DNA reads as TGTGCCAGTAGTATAGGGGGCTCTCAGCCCCAGCATTTT.

The chain uses TRBV19 and TRBJ1-3, with D possibly TRBD1 on 6 matching bases. Germline values: CDR1 LNHDA, CDR2 SQIVND (reference sequence). The CDR3 covers 17 residues. V lost 3 bases and J 0 bases, leaving 15 bases between the germline ends. The CDR3 here is CASSIQGRVASGNTIYF. DNA of the CDR3: TGTGCCAGTAGTATCCAGGGGCGCGTCGCCTCTGGAAACACCATATATTTT.

Concerning this clone itself: The identical CDR3 is also encoded by other nucleotide sequences in the sample. The chain is built from TRBV18 and TRBJ1-2; 9 bases agree with TRBD1. The CDR3 extends over 13 amino acids. With V trimmed by 3 bases and J by 5 bases, 1 base remained unmatched. CDR1 and CDR2 (germline): KGHSH, LQKENI. The CDR3 DNA reads TGTGCCAGCTCACCGGGACAGGGATATGGCTACACCTTC. This translates into CASSPGQGYGYTF.

This chain uses TRBV27 with TRBJ2-3; 10 bases are a match to TRBD2. CDR1 and CDR2 (germline): MNHEY, SMNVEV (reference sequence). This CDR3 has 16 residues. V trimming: 1 base; J trimming: 6 bases; junction bases outside the gene matches: 7. The CDR3 reads CASSLLLAGDRDTQYF. The CDR3 DNA is TGTGCCAGCAGTTTATTGCTAGCGGGGGATCGTGATACGCAGTATTTT.

The chain joins TRBV11-2 to TRBJ2-3; D is uncertain. V was pared by 5 bases and J by 0 bases, with 18 bases between. This CDR3 is built from 17 residues. Germline-derived CDR1 and CDR2 are SGHAT and FQNNGV. The CDR3 is CASSQRPDSFSTDTQYF. In DNA, the CDR3 is TGTGCCAGCAGCCAACGACCCGACTCCTTTAGCACAGATACGCAGTATTTT.

This chain connects TRBV30 to TRBJ1-2; tentative D call: TRBD1 (5 bases). The CDR3 has 13 amino acids. Trimming removed 1 base at V and 3 bases at J, with 9 bases between. Looked up from germline, CDR1 is GTSNPN and CDR2 is SVGIG (reference sequence). The CDR3 coding sequence is TGTGCCTGGAGTGAAGGGGCGGACTATGGCTACACCTTC. This translates into CAWSEGADYGYTF.

This clone was observed a single time. The J gene is TRBJ1-3, the V gene TRBV7-9, with TRBD1 matching over 7 bases. J gave up 3 bases and V 5 bases, and 13 bases lay outside the gene matches. Germline CDR1 and CDR2: SEHNR and FQNEAQ (reference sequence). The CDR3 extends over 17 amino acids. The CDR3 reads CASSRGGAPIGGNTIYF. The CDR3 DNA sequence: TGTGCCAGCAGCAGAGGGGGCGCCCCGATCGGTGGAAACACCATATATTTT. The full variable domain, completed using reference TRBV7-9 and TRBJ1-3, is DTGVSQNPRHKITKRGQNVTFRCDPISEHNRLYWYRQTLGQGPEFLTYFQNEAQLEKSRLLSDRFSAERPKGSFSTLEIQRTEQGDSAMYLCASSRGGAPIGGNTIYFGEGSWLTVV.